The rows below give T cell receptor beta chains drawn from one sample of a study of cytomegalovirus exposure and HLA in healthy donors. Produced via immunoSEQ multiplex PCR; TCRdb's table is partial and in-frame only. The sample records some 180,000 clones, 80% being singletons. Specimen: PBMCs. These receptors were taken from a girl aged 5-17 years in good health and CMV-seropositive. CDR3s include the opening cysteine and the closing phenylalanine or tryptophan. A D gene is named only where the DNA matches it firmly. Rows may omit the clone size; those that give it use once, few, many or a size class.

cdr3_aa cdr3_nt j_call clone_size v_call d_call
CASSLRVSGMNTEAFF TGTGCCAGCAGCTTAAGGGTATCAGGGATGAACACTGAAGCTTTCTTT TRBJ1-1 . TRBV7-3 .
CAWSSGMDTEAFF TGTGCCTGGAGTTCGGGGATGGACACTGAAGCTTTCTTT TRBJ1-1 . TRBV30 .
CASRISERNTEAFF TGCGCCAGCAGAATCTCGGAGAGGAACACTGAAGCTTTCTTT TRBJ1-1 . TRBV10-1 .
CASSKYEGAVTEAFF TGTGCCAGCAGCAAATACGAAGGGGCGGTCACTGAAGCTTTCTTT TRBJ1-1 . TRBV21-1 .
CSVDSMNTEAFF TGCAGCGTTGACAGTATGAACACTGAAGCTTTCTTT TRBJ1-1 . TRBV29-1 .
CASSLEGTNYEQYF TGTGCCAGCAGTTTAGAAGGGACAAACTACGAGCAGTACTTC TRBJ2-7 . TRBV27 .
CASQSRSSSYEQYF TGTGCCAGTCAATCGAGGAGCTCTTCCTACGAGCAGTACTTC TRBJ2-7 . TRBV13 .
CASSDSRESSEAFF TGTGCCAGCAGTGACAGCAGGGAATCGTCTGAAGCTTTCTTT TRBJ1-1 many TRBV6-4 .
CASSLGLTYEQYF TGTGCCAGCAGCTTGGGACTAACCTACGAGCAGTACTTC TRBJ2-7 . TRBV5-4 .
CASSFSGPYNEQFF TGTGCCAGCAGCTTTAGCGGGCCTTACAATGAGCAGTTCTTC TRBJ2-1 . TRBV7-9 TRBD2
CASSPNPGQGRMNTEAFF TGTGCCAGCTCACCGAACCCCGGACAGGGGCGGATGAACACTGAAGCTTTCTTT TRBJ1-1 . TRBV18 TRBD1
CASSLEGQRYGYTF TGTGCCAGCAGTTTAGAGGGACAGCGTTATGGCTACACCTTC TRBJ1-2 few TRBV28 TRBD1
CASSRGGFTEAFF TGTGCCAGCAGCCGAGGGGGATTCACTGAAGCTTTCTTT TRBJ1-1 . TRBV11-3 .
CASSQTIYEQYF TGTGCCAGCAGCCAGACTATCTACGAGCAGTACTTC TRBJ2-7 . TRBV2 .
CASSIGHPNEQFF TGTGCCAGTAGTATTGGCCACCCCAATGAGCAGTTCTTC TRBJ2-1 . TRBV19 .
CASSLGTGDGYTF TGCGCCAGCAGCTTGGGTACAGGGGATGGCTACACCTTC TRBJ1-2 . TRBV5-1 TRBD1
CASSEPPGELFF TGTGCCAGCAGTGAACCTCCCGGGGAGCTGTTTTTT TRBJ2-2 . TRBV25-1 .
CASSKGTGGSYNEQFF TGTGCCAGTAGTAAAGGGACAGGCGGCTCCTACAATGAGCAGTTCTTC TRBJ2-1 . TRBV19 TRBD1
CASSRTSGGNEQFF TGCGCCAGCAGTAGGACTAGCGGGGGGAATGAGCAGTTCTTC TRBJ2-1 . TRBV10-2 TRBD2
CASSLTGVGETQYF TGTGCCAGCAGTTTAACAGGAGTCGGAGAGACCCAGTACTTC TRBJ2-5 . TRBV6-5 .
CASSYKKGQNAFF TGTGCCAGCAGTTACAAAAAGGGGCAGAATGCTTTCTTT TRBJ1-1 few TRBV6-5 .
CSVEEAAGSYEQYF TGCAGCGTTGAAGAGGCGGCGGGAAGCTACGAGCAGTACTTC TRBJ2-7 . TRBV29-1 .
CASREIAGFSYEQYF TGTGCCAGCAGAGAGATAGCGGGATTTTCCTACGAGCAGTACTTC TRBJ2-7 . TRBV11-2 TRBD2
CASSDSLSTEAFF TGCGCCAGCAGTGATAGCCTTAGCACTGAAGCTTTCTTT TRBJ1-1 . TRBV10-2 .
CASSLVNTDTQYF TGTGCCAGCAGCTTAGTAAACACAGATACGCAGTATTTT TRBJ2-3 few TRBV7-9 .
CASSAGGTDPRGYGYTF TGTGCCAGCAGCGCGGGAGGGACCGACCCCAGGGGCTATGGCTACACCTTC TRBJ1-2 few TRBV5-6 .
CASSVGIAGGTYEQYF TGTGCCAGCAGCGTAGGGATAGCGGGAGGGACCTACGAGCAGTACTTC TRBJ2-7 few TRBV9 TRBD2
CASSLESYSYEQYF TGTGCCAGCAGCTTAGAATCTTACTCCTACGAGCAGTACTTC TRBJ2-7 . TRBV7-2 .
CASSLVGTEQYF TGTGCCAGCAGCTTAGTGGGGACTGAGCAGTACTTC TRBJ2-7 . TRBV7-2 .
CASSEATGRGETQYF TGTGCCAGCAGCGAGGCGACGGGCCGAGGGGAGACCCAGTACTTC TRBJ2-5 few TRBV2 .
CASSLNRNAGELFF TGTGCCAGCAGCTTAAACAGGAACGCCGGGGAGCTGTTTTTT TRBJ2-2 . TRBV7-3 .
CASRDRGYEQYF TGCGCCAGCAGAGACAGGGGCTACGAGCAGTACTTC TRBJ2-7 . TRBV10-2 TRBD1